The 29 T cell receptor beta chains given below trace back to one sample, sequenced in a study of T-cell memory formation after mild COVID-19 (dated by TCRdb to the early 2020s). Receptor libraries were prepared by 5' RACE. The reads were generated on an Illumina NovaSeq 6000. Using fastp at Q25 and MiXCR, TCRdb reprocessed the public reads and kept productive beta chains. Rows matching on CDR3 protein sequence are summarized as one entry with the most common DNA and genes. The table for this sample lists 470,000 or so distinct CDR3 sequences; 25% of them were counted only once. The ten largest account for approximately 13% of the sample. Sequenced sample: PBMCs or a T cell subset sorted from them (not recorded which). Source of these receptors: an adult woman who had mild COVID-19 (a few samples of this study predate the infection). The sample titles of this study are shuffled in the database, so cell type and time point are left out; the donor was told from shared clones.

This chain links TRBV5-1 with TRBJ1-4; no definite D call. Germline V gene data show CDR1 as SGHRS and CDR2 as YFSETQ. V shed 2 bases and J shed 3 bases, with 17 bases lying between them. The CDR3 length is 17 residues. The CDR3 coding sequence is TGCGCCAGCAGCTTTGATTTGGGTGGTGTGGCTAATGAAAAACTGTTTTTT. Translating it yields CASSFDLGGVANEKLFF.

This clonotype was counted only a few times. The rearrangement uses TRBV24-1 and TRBJ2-3; 7 bases agree with TRBD2. The CDR3 spans 15 residues. CDR1 and CDR2 from the germline V gene are KGHDR and SFDVKD. Trimming removed 4 bases from V and 1 base from J; junction bases left unmatched: 4. Written as DNA, the CDR3 is TGTGCCACCAGTGACCGCGGGAGAGGCACAGATACGCAGTATTTT. Its translation is CATSDRGRGTDTQYF.

This clonotype was seen more than once but under ten times. Its ends do not fully match the called genes, so a read error is possible. This chain links TRBV7-7 with TRBJ2-1; D gene uncertain. Germline-derived CDR1 and CDR2 are SSHAT and FNYEAQ (reference sequence). The CDR3 has 8 amino acids. DNA for the CDR3: TGTGCTAGCAGTCCTATTGACTTC. Its translation is CASSPIDF.

V is TRBV3-1 and J is TRBJ1-5, with D hard to call. The V gene's germline CDR1 is LGHDT and CDR2 YNNKEL (reference sequence). Trimming took 1 base from V and 4 from J, leaving 14 bases between them. The CDR3 sequence is 16 residues long. The CDR3 here is CASSQGAPMGNQPQHF. The CDR3 DNA is TGTGCCAGCAGCCAAGGGGCACCCATGGGGAATCAGCCCCAGCATTTT.

The gene calls are TRBV9 and TRBJ2-1; TRBD2 agrees at 9 bases. The V segment lost 5 bases and the J segment 2 bases; nucleotides outside the gene matches: 5. The CDR3 runs 15 residues. Germline assignment: CDR1 SGDLS and CDR2 YYNGEE. The DNA for the CDR3 is TGTGCCAGCAGAGCTAGCGGGGCCACCTACAATGAGCAGTTCTTC. Amino acid sequence: CASRASGATYNEQFF.

This clonotype appeared a few times. The V and J genes are TRBV6-4 and TRBJ2-3; no clear D. With 4 bases removed from V and 2 bases from J, the gap between germline ends came to 13 bases. The CDR3 contains 15 residues. Germline V gene lookup returns CDR1 MRHNA and CDR2 SNTAGT. CDR3 amino acids: CASSGEAGYTDTQYF. The CDR3 bases are TGTGCCAGCAGTGGCGAGGCAGGATACACAGATACGCAGTATTTT.

V and J are TRBV7-8 and TRBJ1-2; no firm D call. Germline lookup yields CDR1 SGHVS and CDR2 FQNEAQ. The germline V and J ends were trimmed by 4 bases and 7 bases, with 16 bases remaining between them. The CDR3 length is 14 residues. CDR3 DNA sequence: TGTGCCAGCAGCTCAGCAGGATATTATTCTGGCTACACCTTC. Its translation is CASSSAGYYSGYTF.

The chain is built from TRBV7-8 and TRBJ2-4, with D possibly being TRBD2 (5 bases). V lost 0 bases and J 8 bases, leaving 8 bases between the germline ends. The CDR3 runs 13 residues. Looked up from germline, CDR1 is SGHVS and CDR2 is FQNEAQ. CDR3 bases: TGTGCCAGCAGCTTAGCCCAGGAGGACATTCAGTACTTC. Encoded protein: CASSLAQEDIQYF.

The chain is built from TRBV24-1 and TRBJ2-2; 7 bases line up with TRBD2. With 5 bases clipped from V and 1 base from J, the junction kept 3 bases outside the gene matches. The CDR3 loop spans 15 amino acids. In germline, CDR1 is KGHDR, CDR2 SFDVKD. The CDR3 sequence: CATSGLAENTGELFF. In DNA, the CDR3 is TGTGCCACCAGTGGGCTAGCGGAGAACACCGGGGAGCTGTTTTTT.

This clonotype has more than one count but fewer than ten. The V call is TRBV4-2, the J call TRBJ2-1; D is uncertain. V dropped 0 bases and J dropped 9 bases, with 15 bases sitting between them. Per the germline V gene, CDR1 is LGHNA and CDR2 is YNFKEQ. CDR3 length equals 15 residues. The CDR3 bases are TGTGCCAGCAGCCAAGATCCCCCCTCGTCCGCTGAGCAGTTCTTC. Translated: CASSQDPPSSAEQFF.

CDR3 residues: CASSQRGGTDTQYF. The CDR3 nucleotides read TGTGCCAGCAGCCAGCGCGGGGGCACAGATACGCAGTATTTT. J is TRBJ2-3 and V is TRBV3-1; TRBD2 might be the D (6 bases). The germline V gene has CDR1 LGHDT and CDR2 YNNKEL (reference sequence). This CDR3 is 14 amino acids long. Trimming removed 3 bases from V and 1 base from J, with 8 bases in between.

The chain links TRBV18 to TRBJ1-1, with D maybe TRBD1 (6 bases). The CDR3 totals 17 residues. V lost 4 bases and J lost 1, with 19 bases in between. The germline gives CDR1 KGHSH, CDR2 LQKENI. CDR3 amino acids: CASSRKTGSLQNTEAFF. As DNA, the CDR3 is TGTGCCAGCTCACGCAAAACAGGGAGCCTTCAGAACACTGAAGCTTTCTTT.

This clonotype has more than one count but fewer than ten. The chain is built from TRBV5-1 and TRBJ2-3; 10 bases align to TRBD2. V trimming: 2 bases; J trimming: 4 bases; junction bases outside the gene matches: 7. The germline V gene encodes CDR1 SGHRS and CDR2 YFSETQ. This CDR3 is built from 16 residues. CDR3 DNA: TGCGCCAGCAGCTTTGCTAGCGGGAGCGGTGCAGATACGCAGTATTTT. Translated, it gives CASSFASGSGADTQYF.

In DNA, the CDR3 is TGTGCCAGCAGTCCAGGACTAGCGGGTATCCAAGAGACCCAGTACTTC. This sequence encodes CASSPGLAGIQETQYF. The rearrangement joins TRBV12-3 or TRBV12-4 to TRBJ2-5, with TRBD2 matching 11 bases. There are 16 residues in the CDR3. V shed 5 bases, J shed 1 base, and the junction held 6 bases outside the gene matches.

This clonotype appeared a few times. The chain combines TRBV30 with TRBJ1-6; D gene unclear. Germline CDR1 GTSNPN, CDR2 SVGIG (reference sequence). The V gene lost 4 bases and the J gene lost 8 bases, with 6 bases spanning the gap. The length of the CDR3 is 11 residues. This chain's CDR3 is CAWNLDSPLHF. CDR3 coding DNA: TGTGCCTGGAATCTGGATTCACCCCTCCACTTT. The full variable domain, in which reference TRBV30 and TRBJ1-6 provide the parts outside the CDR3, is SQTIHQWPATLVQPVGSPLSLECTVEGTSNPNLYWYRQAAGRGLQLLFYSVGIGQISSEVPQNLSASRPQDRQFILSSKKLLLSDSGFYLCAWNLDSPLHFGNGTRLTVT.

There are a few counts of this clonotype. The chain recombines TRBV12-3 or TRBV12-4 with TRBJ2-1; maybe TRBD1 (6 bases). The CDR3 runs 15 residues. The germline V and J ends were trimmed by 7 bases and 7 bases, with 20 bases remaining between them. The CDR3 DNA is TGTGCCAGCACTGAAAAACGGTACAGGGATAATGAGCAGTTCTTC. Encoded protein: CASTEKRYRDNEQFF.

V and J are TRBV6-2 or TRBV6-3 and TRBJ2-5, with 12 nucleotides matching TRBD2. J gave up 5 bases and V 4 bases, and 17 bases lay outside the gene matches. CDR1 is MNHEY, CDR2 SVGEGT, per germline. This CDR3 contains 19 residues. The CDR3 coding sequence is TGTGCCAGCAGTTTCGATCCGGGACTAGCGGGCCCCCAGGCGGAGACCCAGTACTTC. It codes for CASSFDPGLAGPQAETQYF.

This chain links TRBV2 with TRBJ1-2, with D unresolved. The germline CDR1 and CDR2 sequences are SNHLY and FYNNEI. The CDR3 has 14 residues. V gave up 2 bases and J gave up 5 bases, with 12 bases separating them. CDR3 residues: CASSERRELYGYTF. CDR3 nucleotide sequence: TGTGCCAGCAGTGAACGACGGGAACTTTATGGCTACACCTTC.

The V and J genes are TRBV12-3 or TRBV12-4 and TRBJ1-5; D might be TRBD1 (5 bases). V dropped 6 bases and J dropped 2 bases, with 14 bases sitting between them. The CDR3 has 15 residues. This CDR3 reads CASRLNTGGNQPQHF. As DNA, the CDR3 is TGTGCCAGCAGGTTAAATACAGGAGGCAATCAGCCCCAGCATTTT.

This clonotype was counted a few times. The CDR3 here is CASSQDRGRRNEQFF. The CDR3 DNA sequence: TGCGCCAGCAGCCAGGACAGGGGGCGAAGGAATGAGCAGTTCTTC. This chain uses TRBV4-3 with TRBJ2-1, with TRBD1 matching over 11 bases. The CDR3 contains 15 residues. Germline assignment: CDR1 LGHNA and CDR2 YSLEER. Unmatched junction bases numbered 5, after V lost 3 bases and J lost 7 bases.

This sequence joins TRBV11-3 and TRBJ1-2; D remains unclear. Between the trimmed V and J ends, which lost 3 bases and 4 bases, there was a span of 12 bases. The CDR3 consists of 14 residues. Looked up from germline, CDR1 is SGHNT and CDR2 is YENEEA. This CDR3 is CASSFKGSGYGYTF. Here the CDR3 DNA reads TGTGCCAGCAGCTTTAAGGGATCGGGCTATGGCTACACCTTC.

This clonotype was recorded once. V is TRBV12-3 or TRBV12-4 and J is TRBJ2-2, with a weak D call TRBD1 (6 bases). The CDR3 consists of 15 residues. The germline V and J ends were trimmed by 3 bases and 5 bases, with 13 bases remaining between them. The CDR3 coding sequence is TGTGCCAGCAGTTTTACAACAGGGCATACCGGGGAGCTGTTTTTT. It encodes CASSFTTGHTGELFF.

This clonotype was picked up a small number of times. The V gene is TRBV9, the J gene TRBJ2-3; 8 nucleotides agree with TRBD2. CDR1 and CDR2 from the germline V gene are SGDLS and YYNGEE. The CDR3 consists of 16 residues. V dropped 3 bases and J dropped 5; count of bases not matched to a gene: 11. Here the CDR3 reads CASSGEAGAPKDTQYF. The CDR3 DNA reads as TGTGCCAGCAGCGGTGAAGCGGGGGCCCCGAAAGATACGCAGTATTTT.

The gene calls are TRBV7-3 and TRBJ2-5; D call uncertain. From germline, CDR1 is SGHTA and CDR2 FQGTGA. The CDR3 extends over 13 amino acids. V lost 4 bases, J lost 5 bases, and 11 bases lay in between. This chain's CDR3 is CASSSLPQETQYF. In DNA form, the CDR3 reads TGTGCCAGCAGCTCGCTACCCCAGGAGACCCAGTACTTC.

The genes are TRBV6-1 and TRBJ2-3; D is possibly TRBD2 (6 bases). V dropped 1 base and J dropped 5 bases, with 19 bases sitting between them. The CDR3 extends over 17 amino acids. Germline V gives CDR1 MNHNS, CDR2 SASEGT. The CDR3 region has the DNA TGTGCCAGCAGTGAAGTGGTCCGTTCGGGAGCGGGAGATACGCAGTATTTT. It translates to CASSEVVRSGAGDTQYF.

This clonotype has just a few counts. The chain couples TRBV7-2 to TRBJ2-1, with 9 bases that match TRBD1. Germline V gives CDR1 SGHTA, CDR2 FQGNSA. The J segment lost 6 bases and the V segment lost 0 bases, leaving 6 bases of the junction unmatched. The CDR3 totals 16 residues. The CDR3 loop is CASSLAPGTGSNEQFF. CDR3 bases: TGTGCCAGCAGCTTAGCGCCCGGGACAGGGAGCAATGAGCAGTTCTTC.

This chain links TRBV6-5 with TRBJ2-3; perhaps TRBD1 as D (6 bases). The CDR3 has 15 amino acids. The ends were cut back, 0 bases at V and 4 bases at J, with 11 bases in the middle. Germline V CDR1 and CDR2: MNHEY, SVGAGI. CDR3 region: CASSYSGARADTQYF. CDR3 nucleotide sequence: TGTGCCAGCAGTTACTCGGGGGCGCGTGCAGATACGCAGTATTTT.

This clonotype was seen a few times. The V and J genes are TRBV24-1 and TRBJ2-2; the D is unclear. CDR3 length: 12 amino acids. CDR1 is KGHDR, CDR2 SFDVKD, per germline. Trimming took 7 bases from V and 5 from J, leaving 7 bases between them. DNA of the CDR3: TGTGCCACCAGGCAGGAGACCGGGGAGCTGTTTTTT. Its translation is CATRQETGELFF.

This clonotype was seen a handful of times. The chain couples TRBV29-1 to TRBJ1-1; a weak D match, TRBD1 (5 bases). Trimming took off 7 bases at V and 0 bases at J, with 15 bases between the two ends. The CDR3 spans 14 residues. Germline V gene sequence: CDR1 SQVTM, CDR2 ANQGSEA. The CDR3 sequence is CSARAGGMNTEAFF. CDR3 nucleotides: TGCAGCGCGAGAGCCGGGGGGATGAACACTGAAGCTTTCTTT.